Detailed here is one T cell receptor (beta chain). What it binds is unknown. Sequencing ends 3 residues short of the CDR3 end; the germline J gene provides the rest. This specimen belongs to a study of T cells in women clearing cervical HPV infection. The wider study: Women with histologically confirmed HPV16-related CIN3 or worse, 2 with invasive cancer, served as cases. Study-wide points: Effector/memory and HPV-specific T cells were not isolated, and association timing is unknown.

Each participant carried one incident cervical HPV16 infection only. Germline V gene sequence: CDR1 DFQATT, CDR2 SNEGSKA (reference sequence). The CDR3 spans 13 residues. Assay: immunoSEQ multiplex PCR; the TCRdb copy retains only in-frame clones and omits some. The listing records tens of thousands of clones. The rearrangement links TRBV20-1 to TRBJ1-2; 8 bases match TRBD1. The sample consisted of blood buffy coat. The receptor's source is a woman between 18 and 75 years old with a cervical HPV16 infection that either progressed to CIN3+ or cleared (not recorded which). The part of the CDR3 DNA that was read is TGCAGTGCTCAAACAGGGGGGGGTCGAGGC. Encoded protein: CSAQTGGGRG. Given in full, the CDR3 is CSAQTGGGRGYTF.